A single sample gave rise to the 30 T cell receptor beta chains below, sequenced in a study of identical twins. One entry per CDR3 protein results from TCRdb running MiXCR on the 5' RACE reads. This table holds some 570,000 distinct CDR3 sequences, 20% to 25% found once. This same sample was also taken into another study, of yellow fever vaccine responses in identical twins.

The material sequenced was CD4+ T cells sorted from blood. These receptors were collected from a woman aged 18-30 years in good health.

Here the CDR3 reads CASSLSRVEKLFF. The CDR3 nucleotides are TGTGCCAGCAGCTTAAGCAGGGTGGAGAAACTGTTTTTT. This chain joins TRBV12-3 or TRBV12-4 and TRBJ1-4; D is perhaps TRBD1 (5 bases). The CDR3 is made up of 13 amino acids. V lost 6 bases and J 11 bases, leaving 16 bases between the germline ends.

The J gene is TRBJ2-7, the V gene TRBV11-1; 10 bases match TRBD1. With 5 bases clipped from V and 2 bases from J, the junction kept 15 bases outside the gene matches. CDR1 and CDR2 (germline): SGHAT, FQDESV (reference sequence). This CDR3 region has 18 residues. The CDR3 DNA follows: TGTGCCAGCAGCCCAAGTCCCGGGACAGGGGCAACACCCTACGAGCAGTACTTC. It yields the protein CASSPSPGTGATPYEQYF. Combining the CDR3 with reference TRBV11-1 and TRBJ2-7 gives the whole variable domain EAEVAQSPRYKITEKSQAVAFWCDPISGHATLYWYRQILGQGPELLVQFQDESVVDDSQLPKDRFSAERLKGVDSTLKIQPAELGDSAMYLCASSPSPGTGATPYEQYFGPGTRLTVT.

Only a few counts were recorded for this clonotype. This sequence joins TRBV4-1 and TRBJ2-2; tentative D call: TRBD1 (7 bases). The CDR3 has 18 amino acids. V shed 4 bases and J shed 0 bases, with 18 bases lying between them. From germline, CDR1 is MGHRA and CDR2 YSYEKL. The CDR3 loop reads CASSRIPTGEANTGELFF. As DNA, the CDR3 is TGCGCCAGCAGCCGGATCCCAACAGGGGAGGCGAACACCGGGGAGCTGTTTTTT.

This clonotype showed up just a few times. V usage is TRBV10-3 and J usage is TRBJ2-5; 9 bases map to TRBD2. This CDR3 has 16 amino acids. The V gene end was trimmed by 0 bases and the J gene end by 4 bases; junction bases not matched to a gene: 6. Germline CDR1 and CDR2: ENHRY and SYGVKD. The CDR3: CAISESGGRAGETQYF. CDR3 nucleotides: TGTGCCATCAGTGAGTCCGGCGGGAGGGCCGGAGAGACCCAGTACTTC.

This clonotype has a handful of counts. The chain has TRBV3-1 and TRBJ2-7, with TRBD1 identical over 7 bases. Germline V gives CDR1 LGHDT, CDR2 YNNKEL (reference sequence). V trimming: 4 bases; J trimming: 5 bases; junction bases outside the gene matches: 11. This CDR3 contains 15 residues. This CDR3 is CASSPVTGSSNEQYF. In DNA form, the CDR3 reads TGTGCCAGCAGCCCCGTGACAGGGAGCAGTAACGAGCAGTACTTC.

This clonotype was detected ten times or more. The chain recombines TRBV24-1 with TRBJ2-1; the match to TRBD1 covers 8 bases. The CDR3 sequence is 13 residues long. Germline values: CDR1 KGHDR, CDR2 SFDVKD. Trimming at V came to 3 bases and at J to 7 bases, leaving 1 base not matched to a gene. For the CDR3, the DNA is TGTGCCACCAGTGATGGACAGGGTAATGAGCAGTTCTTC. Translated, it gives CATSDGQGNEQFF.

The rearrangement uses TRBV10-1 and TRBJ2-3; D unresolved. The CDR3 totals 14 residues. The germline gives CDR1 WNHNN, CDR2 SYGVQD (reference sequence). Trimming removed 4 bases from V and 4 bases from J, with 12 bases in between. CDR3 loop: CASSVRDWADTQYF. The DNA for the CDR3 is TGCGCCAGCAGTGTCCGCGACTGGGCAGATACGCAGTATTTT.

This clonotype was counted a few times. The gene calls are TRBV12-3 or TRBV12-4 and TRBJ1-1; weak D call: TRBD1 (6 bases). The CDR3 runs 16 residues. V dropped 2 bases and J dropped 7 bases, with 20 bases sitting between them. Here the CDR3 DNA reads TGTGCCAGCAGTTTAATTGGGGGCACATCCGCATTTGAAGCTTTCTTT. Amino acids: CASSLIGGTSAFEAFF.

This clonotype has only one observation. This chain uses TRBV28 with TRBJ1-5; D is undetermined. The germline V gene has CDR1 MDHEN and CDR2 SYDVKM. CDR3 length: 14 residues. Trimming pared 5 bases from V and 0 bases from J, leaving 8 bases between. The CDR3 protein is CASSLRFSNQPQHF. CDR3 nucleotides: TGTGCCAGCAGTCTCAGGTTTAGCAATCAGCCCCAGCATTTT.

V gene TRBV2 combines with J gene TRBJ2-7; D is tentatively TRBD1 or TRBD2 (5 bases each). V lost 10 bases and J 2 bases, leaving 12 bases between the germline ends. The CDR3 runs 12 residues. Germline CDR1 is SNHLY and CDR2 is FYNNEI. CDR3 in DNA: TGTGCCAATATCGGGACCACCTACGAGCAGTACGTC. Amino acid sequence: CANIGTTYEQYV.

J is TRBJ2-7 and V is TRBV7-8; 7 bases match TRBD1. The CDR3 consists of 15 residues. Germline assignment: CDR1 SGHVS and CDR2 FQNEAQ. Unmatched junction bases numbered 13, after V lost 7 bases and J lost 4 bases. This CDR3 reads CASKLKQGLSYEQYF. Here the CDR3 DNA reads TGTGCCAGCAAACTCAAACAGGGGTTGAGTTACGAGCAGTACTTC.

The rearrangement joins TRBV6-5 to TRBJ2-7; D call uncertain. Looked up from germline, CDR1 is MNHEY and CDR2 is SVGAGI. The CDR3 has 8 residues. Trimming pared 6 bases from V and 8 bases from J, leaving 2 bases between. Here the CDR3 reads CASSKQYF. The DNA for the CDR3 is TGTGCCAGCAGCAAGCAGTACTTC.

This clonotype was detected only a few times. The CDR3 DNA sequence: TGTGCCAGTAGTCCTTATGTCGGGCGGTATGGCTACACCTTC. It translates to CASSPYVGRYGYTF. The V and J genes are TRBV19 and TRBJ1-2, with D uncertain. The CDR3 runs to 14 residues. The germline CDR1 and CDR2 sequences are LNHDA and SQIVND (reference sequence). The V and J ends lost 5 bases and 5 bases respectively, with 15 bases between them.

This clonotype was found a few times. J is TRBJ2-5 and V is TRBV12-3 or TRBV12-4; 8 nucleotides agree with TRBD1. V gave up 3 bases and J gave up 4 bases; unmatched junction bases: 7. The CDR3 consists of 15 residues. CDR3 nucleotides: TGTGCCAGCAGTTTGATCAGGGGGCTATCAGAGACCCAGTACTTC. Encoded protein: CASSLIRGLSETQYF.

The chain uses TRBV10-2 and TRBJ2-2, with 10 nucleotides matching TRBD2. Germline assignment: CDR1 WSHSY and CDR2 SAAADI. The V gene end was trimmed by 6 bases and the J gene end by 4 bases; junction bases not matched to a gene: 14. The CDR3 covers 18 residues. In DNA, the CDR3 is TGCGCCAGCAGCGTAGCTCCTCGGACTAGCGGCGGCACCGGGGAGCTGTTTTTT. The encoded protein is CASSVAPRTSGGTGELFF.

This clonotype was seen more than once but under ten times. V is TRBV5-1 and J is TRBJ2-1, with 7 bases lining up with TRBD2. Germline values: CDR1 SGHRS, CDR2 YFSETQ. After removal of 4 bases from V and 10 bases from J, the junction contained 11 bases not matched to a gene. The CDR3 spans 14 residues. The CDR3 is CASSQTGTTREQFF. CDR3 DNA sequence: TGCGCCAGCAGCCAAACCGGGACTACCCGGGAGCAGTTCTTC. Filled out from reference TRBV5-1 and TRBJ2-1, the complete variable domain reads KAGVTQTPRYLIKTRGQQVTLSCSPISGHRSVSWYQQTPGQGLQFLFEYFSETQRNKGNFPGRFSGRQFSNSRSEMNVSTLELGDSALYLCASSQTGTTREQFFGPGTRLTVL.

The CDR3 nucleotides are TGTGCCAGCAGCTTAAGGGCTTGGGCGGGGGATGGGGTCAAAAACATTCAGTACTTC. This encodes CASSLRAWAGDGVKNIQYF. This chain connects TRBV11-2 to TRBJ2-4; 7 bases are a match to TRBD2. The junction had 16 bases not matched to a gene; V was cut back by 2 bases and J by 3 bases. From germline, CDR1 is SGHAT and CDR2 FQNNGV. The CDR3 spans 19 residues.

This clonotype appeared many times. The V call is TRBV11-2, the J call TRBJ2-1; D is possibly TRBD2 (5 bases). The germline V gene encodes CDR1 SGHAT and CDR2 FQNNGV. V was pared by 7 bases and J by 0 bases, with 13 bases between. This CDR3 is built from 15 residues. The CDR3 DNA follows: TGTGCCAGCATCCTGGACTTGAGCTCCTACAATGAGCAGTTCTTC. This gives the protein CASILDLSSYNEQFF. The whole variable domain, filled in from reference TRBV11-2 and TRBJ2-1, reads EAGVAQSPRYKIIEKRQSVAFWCNPISGHATLYWYQQILGQGPKLLIQFQNNGVVDDSQLPKDRFSAERLKGVDSTLKIQPAKLEDSAVYLCASILDLSSYNEQFFGPGTRLTVL.

This clonotype was detected only a few times. J is TRBJ2-1 and V is TRBV7-2; D uncertain. With 4 bases removed from V and 6 bases from J, the gap between germline ends came to 10 bases. Germline V gene data show CDR1 as SGHTA and CDR2 as FQGNSA. The length of the CDR3 is 13 residues. CDR3 region: CASSWMVGNEQFF. The CDR3 DNA reads TGTGCCAGCAGCTGGATGGTGGGCAATGAGCAGTTCTTC.

The chain recombines TRBV6-1 with TRBJ1-5, with unresolved D. CDR3 length: 14 residues. Trimming removed 6 bases at V and 8 bases at J, with 17 bases between. CDR1 is MNHNS, CDR2 SASEGT, per germline. The CDR3 sequence is CASRERHQVKPQHF. In DNA, the CDR3 is TGTGCCAGCAGGGAAAGACACCAGGTAAAGCCCCAGCATTTT.

A few counts support this clonotype. The gene calls are TRBV20-1 and TRBJ2-1; 8 positions agree with TRBD2. Germline values: CDR1 DFQATT, CDR2 SNEGSKA (reference sequence). The CDR3 length is 16 residues. The CDR3 reads CSAAPIAGREANEQFF. The CDR3 DNA follows: TGCAGCGCCGCCCCTATAGCGGGACGTGAAGCTAATGAGCAGTTCTTC.

The rearrangement uses TRBV6-2 or TRBV6-3 and TRBJ2-7, with D possibly TRBD1 on 5 matching bases. This CDR3 is 13 amino acids long. V was clipped by 5 bases and J by 3 bases, with 11 bases between them. CDR1 and CDR2 (germline): MNHEY, SVGEGT. The CDR3 reads CASSETANYEQYF. CDR3 DNA: TGTGCCAGCAGTGAGACAGCAAACTACGAGCAGTACTTC.

The chain recombines TRBV6-5 with TRBJ2-2; 13 bases line up with TRBD2. V was clipped by 2 bases and J by 5 bases; unmatched bases: 5. The germline V gene encodes CDR1 MNHEY and CDR2 SVGAGI. The CDR3 extends over 17 amino acids. In nucleotides, the CDR3 is TGTGCCAGCAGTTACGGCGGACTAGCGGGAGATACCGGGGAGCTGTTTTTT. Protein sequence: CASSYGGLAGDTGELFF.

This clonotype was counted between two and nine times. The chain has TRBV24-1 and TRBJ2-2, with 7 positions matching TRBD1. CDR1 and CDR2 (germline): KGHDR, SFDVKD. There are 15 residues in the CDR3. Trimming at V came to 5 bases and at J to 2 bases, leaving 4 bases not matched to a gene. The CDR3: CATSAGTANTGELFF. The CDR3 DNA follows: TGTGCCACCAGTGCGGGGACAGCTAACACCGGGGAGCTGTTTTTT.

This clonotype was observed many times. The chain uses TRBV7-9 and TRBJ2-5; no reliable D call. Deletions cut 0 bases from V and 4 bases from J, with 18 bases between. Germline V gives CDR1 SEHNR, CDR2 FQNEAQ (reference sequence). CDR3 length equals 17 residues. This chain's CDR3 is CASSLAGMASVLETQYF. CDR3 DNA sequence: TGTGCCAGCAGCTTAGCCGGCATGGCAAGTGTCTTAGAGACCCAGTACTTC.

The chain employs TRBV10-3 and TRBJ2-3, with 12 bases that match TRBD2. Trimming removed 6 bases from V and 1 base from J; junction bases left unmatched: 8. The CDR3 is made up of 17 amino acids. Germline CDR1 ENHRY, CDR2 SYGVKD. The CDR3 DNA reads TGTGCCATCAGGGAGACTAGCGGGAGTTCCGGCACAGATACGCAGTATTTT. Translating gives CAIRETSGSSGTDTQYF.

This sequence joins TRBV20-1 and TRBJ2-1; 9 bases map to TRBD1. Germline V CDR1 and CDR2: DFQATT, SNEGSKA (reference sequence). The CDR3 covers 14 residues. J was trimmed by 8 bases and V by 6 bases; bases with no gene match: 11. This chain's CDR3 is CSAVYRGRIYEQFF. CDR3 coding DNA: TGCAGTGCCGTCTACAGGGGGCGTATCTATGAGCAGTTCTTC.

The rearrangement joins TRBV5-1 to TRBJ2-6, with a possible D match to TRBD2 (5 bases). Trimming left V 0 bases short and J 1 base short, with 8 bases between. This CDR3 has 16 amino acids. CDR1 is SGHRS, CDR2 YFSETQ, per germline. In DNA form, the CDR3 reads TGCGCCAGCAGCTTGGCCGGGGAATCTGGGGCCAACGTCCTGACTTTC. Its protein product is CASSLAGESGANVLTF. Drawing the rest from reference TRBV5-1 and TRBJ2-6, the complete variable domain is KAGVTQTPRYLIKTRGQQVTLSCSPISGHRSVSWYQQTPGQGLQFLFEYFSETQRNKGNFPGRFSGRQFSNSRSEMNVSTLELGDSALYLCASSLAGESGANVLTFGAGSRLTVL.

The chain couples TRBV11-2 to TRBJ1-2; D might be TRBD1 (5 bases). From germline, CDR1 is SGHAT and CDR2 FQNNGV. The V gene lost 1 base and the J gene lost 1 base, with 7 bases spanning the gap. The CDR3 sequence is 14 residues long. The CDR3 loop is CASSLGQINYGYTF. CDR3 in DNA: TGTGCCAGCAGCTTAGGACAGATTAACTATGGCTACACCTTC.

The chain couples TRBV11-2 to TRBJ2-1; TRBD2 matches at 11 bases. Germline-derived CDR1 and CDR2 are SGHAT and FQNNGV. With V trimmed by 5 bases and J by 7 bases, 7 bases remained unmatched. The CDR3 sequence is 15 residues long. CDR3 nucleotides: TGTGCCAGCAGCGTAGCGGGGGGGCCAAATAATGAGCAGTTCTTC. It codes for CASSVAGGPNNEQFF. Filled out from reference TRBV11-2 and TRBJ2-1, the complete variable domain reads EAGVAQSPRYKIIEKRQSVAFWCNPISGHATLYWYQQILGQGPKLLIQFQNNGVVDDSQLPKDRFSAERLKGVDSTLKIQPAKLEDSAVYLCASSVAGGPNNEQFFGPGTRLTVL.